The T cell receptor (beta chain) under discussion was sequenced for a study of blood T cell repertoires in COVID-19. Overall study context: The cDNA or gDNA used as material had been derived from T cells, B-cell-depleted T cells, or PBMCs.

Produced via immunoSEQ multiplex PCR; TCRdb's table is partial and in-frame only. The table has tens of thousands of clones, about nine tenths seen once. Germline-derived CDR1 and CDR2 are DFQATT and SNEGSKA (reference sequence). V shed 2 bases, J shed 8 bases, and the junction held 2 bases outside the gene matches. This CDR3 is built from 11 residues. The V call is TRBV20-1, the J call TRBJ1-1, with 7 bases that match TRBD1. Sequencing input: peripheral blood. This receptor was obtained from a man aged 30 to 45 with acute or convalescent COVID-19. CDR3 in DNA: TGCAGTGCTAGACCGGGACAGGAAGCTTTCTTT. Translation gives CSARPGQEAFF.